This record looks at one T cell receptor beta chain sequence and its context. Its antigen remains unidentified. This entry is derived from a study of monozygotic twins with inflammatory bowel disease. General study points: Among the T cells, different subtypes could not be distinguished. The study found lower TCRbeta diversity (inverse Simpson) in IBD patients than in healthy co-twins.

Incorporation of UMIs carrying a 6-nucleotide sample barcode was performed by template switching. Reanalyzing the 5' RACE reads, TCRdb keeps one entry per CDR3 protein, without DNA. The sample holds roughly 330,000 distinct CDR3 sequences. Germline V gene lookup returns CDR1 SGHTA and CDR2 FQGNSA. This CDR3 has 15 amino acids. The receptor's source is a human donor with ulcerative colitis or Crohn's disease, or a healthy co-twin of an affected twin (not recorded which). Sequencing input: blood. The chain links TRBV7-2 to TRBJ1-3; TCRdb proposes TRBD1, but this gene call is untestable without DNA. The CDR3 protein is CASSSPKTGANTIYF. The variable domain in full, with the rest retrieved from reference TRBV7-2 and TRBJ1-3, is GAGVSQSPSNKVTEKGKDVELRCDPISGHTALYWYRQSLGQGLEFLIYFQGNSAPDKSGLPSDRFSAERTGGSVSTLTIQRTQQEDSAVYLCASSSPKTGANTIYFGEGSWLTVV.